Each of the 31 T cell receptor beta chains below was sequenced from the same sample in a study of blood T cell repertoires in COVID-19. Method: immunoSEQ multiplex PCR; TCRdb's copy keeps in-frame clones and lacks some. The repertoire holds about 200,000 clones, with around 95% as singletons. What was sequenced was peripheral blood. The source of these receptors is a man aged 25 to 40 with COVID-19, enrolled during active disease.

The V call is TRBV5-5, the J call TRBJ2-5; TRBD1 matches 10 bases. The CDR3 covers 15 residues. After removal of 3 bases from V and 5 bases from J, the junction contained 7 bases not matched to a gene. The germline V gene has CDR1 SGHKS and CDR2 YYEKEE (reference sequence). The CDR3 nucleotides read TGTGCCAGCAGCTCAAGGGGACAGGGGAGGGAGACCCAGTACTTC. Protein: CASSSRGQGRETQYF.

A single count supports this clone. The chain uses TRBV5-1 and TRBJ1-2, with D tentatively TRBD1 (6 bases). Trimming took off 0 bases at V and 2 bases at J, with 8 bases between the two ends. This CDR3 region has 14 residues. Germline CDR1 SGHRS, CDR2 YFSETQ. CDR3 sequence (DNA): TGCGCCAGCAGCTTGGCAGGGGCCAACTATGGCTACACCTTC. Translated: CASSLAGANYGYTF.

The count of this clone is one. The chain carries TRBV6-4 and TRBJ1-1; 9 nucleotides match TRBD1. Trimming at V came to 0 bases and at J to 4 bases, leaving 6 bases not matched to a gene. CDR1 is MRHNA, CDR2 SNTAGT, per germline. There are 16 residues in the CDR3. The DNA of the CDR3 is TGTGCCAGCAGTGACTCGATCGGGACAGGGATCACTGAAGCTTTCTTT. It encodes CASSDSIGTGITEAFF.

V is TRBV6-5 and J is TRBJ2-6; 9 bases line up with TRBD2. CDR3 length: 15 amino acids. Germline loops: CDR1 MNHEY, CDR2 SVGAGI. Losses at the gene ends were 8 bases for V and 0 bases for J; bases not matched to a gene: 2. The CDR3 sequence is CASVLAGSGANVLTF. In DNA, the CDR3 is TGTGCCAGCGTACTAGCGGGCTCTGGGGCCAACGTCCTGACTTTC.

The chain is built from TRBV9 and TRBJ2-1; TRBD2 matches 15 bases. CDR3 length: 19 residues. V shed 2 bases, J shed 3 bases, and the junction held 9 bases outside the gene matches. The germline CDR1 and CDR2 sequences are SGDLS and YYNGEE. The DNA of the CDR3 is TGTGCCAGCAGCGTCCTTCCCGGGACTAGCGGGGGGAACTACAATGAGCAGTTCTTC. Protein product: CASSVLPGTSGGNYNEQFF.

The chain couples TRBV5-1 to TRBJ1-3; no clear D. V was clipped by 3 bases and J by 1 base, with 8 bases between them. The CDR3 has 14 amino acids. Germline V gene sequence: CDR1 SGHRS, CDR2 YFSETQ. CDR3 in amino acids: CASSYTGSGNTIYF. The CDR3 DNA reads TGCGCCAGCAGCTATACGGGGTCTGGAAACACCATATATTTT.

V and J are TRBV7-3 and TRBJ2-2; tentative D call: TRBD2 (6 bases). The CDR3 covers 16 residues. Trimming shortened V by 4 bases and J by 5 bases, and 17 bases separated the two germline ends. Germline assignment: CDR1 SGHTA and CDR2 FQGTGA. The DNA of the CDR3 is TGTGCCAGCAGCTCTTCCGGGACCCGGGGGACCGGGGAGCTGTTTTTT. It codes for CASSSSGTRGTGELFF.

This rearrangement joins TRBV2 to TRBJ2-7; 8 bases line up with TRBD2. The germline V gene has CDR1 SNHLY and CDR2 FYNNEI. The V and J ends lost 7 bases and 1 base, in that order; junction bases with no gene match: 3. The CDR3 extends over 13 amino acids. CDR3 in DNA: TGTGCCAGCAATCCGGGGGGGTCCTACGAGCAGTACTTC. This translates into CASNPGGSYEQYF.

J is TRBJ2-2 and V is TRBV13, with a possible D match to TRBD1 (6 bases). The CDR3 has 16 residues. Germline V lookup: CDR1 PRHDT, CDR2 FYEKMQ (reference sequence). Trimming left V 3 bases short and J 1 base short, with 12 bases between. The CDR3 spells CASSFDRDMNTGELFF. For the CDR3, the DNA is TGTGCCAGCAGCTTTGACCGGGACATGAACACCGGGGAGCTGTTTTTT.

The rearrangement links TRBV15 to TRBJ2-3; 8 nucleotides match TRBD1. The CDR3 length is 16 residues. Germline loops: CDR1 LNHNV, CDR2 YYDKDF (reference sequence). The ends lost 3 bases at V and 1 base at J; junction bases unmatched: 6. In DNA form, the CDR3 reads TGTGCCACCAGCAGCAACTCGGGACAGGGCACAGATACGCAGTATTTT. Its translation: CATSSNSGQGTDTQYF.

V gene TRBV11-2 combines with J gene TRBJ1-1; tentatively, D is TRBD1 (5 bases). The germline V and J ends were trimmed by 0 bases and 3 bases, with 17 bases remaining between them. Germline CDR1 is SGHAT and CDR2 is FQNNGV. The CDR3 covers 17 residues. The CDR3 region is CASSLETEETLDTEAFF. Written as DNA, the CDR3 is TGTGCCAGCAGCTTAGAGACAGAAGAAACTCTTGACACTGAAGCTTTCTTT.

This clone was seen only once. The chain carries TRBV6-5 and TRBJ1-1; D might be TRBD1 (6 bases). Trimming cost V 6 bases and J 4 bases, with 18 bases left between them. The CDR3 contains 15 residues. Germline CDR1 reads MNHEY; CDR2 reads SVGAGI. In nucleotides, the CDR3 is TGTGCCAGCAGCATGACAGGCCCGGGCAGCACTGAAGCTTTCTTT. Encoded protein: CASSMTGPGSTEAFF.

V usage is TRBV9 and J usage is TRBJ2-3; no reliable D call. The germline V gene encodes CDR1 SGDLS and CDR2 YYNGEE. CDR3 length: 14 amino acids. Trimming left V 0 bases short and J 0 bases short, with 5 bases between. The CDR3 loop reads CASSVDGSTDTQYF. The CDR3 DNA sequence: TGTGCCAGCAGCGTAGACGGGAGCACAGATACGCAGTATTTT. Filled out from reference TRBV9 and TRBJ2-3, the complete variable domain reads DSGVTQTPKHLITATGQRVTLRCSPRSGDLSVYWYQQSLDQGLQFLIQYYNGEERAKGNILERFSAQQFPDLHSELNLSSLELGDSALYFCASSVDGSTDTQYFGPGTRLTVL.

The chain employs TRBV30 and TRBJ2-3; D is possibly TRBD2 (5 bases). The CDR3 is 13 residues long. V was trimmed by 2 bases and J by 2 bases, leaving 8 bases between them. Germline CDR1 is GTSNPN and CDR2 is SVGIG (reference sequence). In DNA, the CDR3 is TGTGCCTGGAGTTCCGGGGACACAGATACGCAGTATTTT. Translated: CAWSSGDTDTQYF.

The chain joins TRBV19 to TRBJ2-3; 11 positions agree with TRBD2. The CDR3 runs 16 residues. Germline V gene lookup returns CDR1 LNHDA and CDR2 SQIVND (reference sequence). V shed 3 bases and J 5 bases; nucleotides not matched to a gene: 7. CDR3 in DNA: TGTGCCAGTAGTATTTTAGCGGGGGGGCATCAAGATACGCAGTATTTT. Translated, it gives CASSILAGGHQDTQYF.

The rearrangement joins TRBV6-6 to TRBJ1-5; unclear D gene. CDR3 size: 14 residues. Germline CDR1 MNHNY, CDR2 SVGAGI (reference sequence). Trimming shortened V by 6 bases and J by 0 bases, and 9 bases separated the two germline ends. The CDR3: CASRRGNSNQPQHF. CDR3 bases: TGTGCCAGCAGGAGAGGGAATAGCAATCAGCCCCAGCATTTT.

V gene TRBV5-1 combines with J gene TRBJ1-4, with D possibly matching TRBD1 (5 bases). The CDR3 is 13 amino acids. Trimming took off 3 bases at V and 8 bases at J, with 11 bases between the two ends. Germline CDR1 SGHRS, CDR2 YFSETQ. CDR3 DNA: TGCGCCAGCAGCTCCCACCGGGGGGAAAAACTGTTTTTT. Protein: CASSSHRGEKLFF.

Only one count was recorded for this clone. The chain recombines TRBV7-9 with TRBJ1-2, with a weak D call TRBD1 (5 bases). The CDR3 runs to 15 residues. The V end was cut by 3 bases, the J end by 7 bases, with 18 bases between. Germline values: CDR1 SEHNR, CDR2 FQNEAQ (reference sequence). CDR3 in amino acids: CASSFTAGIDSGYTF. The CDR3 DNA reads as TGTGCCAGCAGCTTCACGGCAGGGATTGATTCTGGCTACACCTTC.

The chain joins TRBV6-6 to TRBJ1-1; TRBD1 is a possible D gene (6 bases). CDR1 and CDR2 (germline): MNHNY, SVGAGI (reference sequence). V shed 6 bases and J shed 4 bases, with 18 bases lying between them. The CDR3 length is 15 residues. The CDR3: CASSLREARGTEAFF. In nucleotides, the CDR3 is TGTGCCAGCAGCCTTAGGGAAGCCAGGGGCACTGAAGCTTTCTTT.

The chain couples TRBV18 to TRBJ1-2; 9 bases are shared with TRBD1. The trim removed 1 base at V and 4 bases at J, leaving 4 bases unmatched. Germline loops: CDR1 KGHSH, CDR2 LQKENI. The CDR3 contains 15 residues. For the CDR3, the DNA is TGTGCCAGCTCACCACAGGGACAGGGAGGCTATGGCTACACCTTC. It encodes CASSPQGQGGYGYTF.

CDR3 sequence reads: CAISETSGGHANTGELFF. The CDR3 DNA reads TGTGCCATCAGTGAGACTAGCGGGGGGCACGCGAACACCGGGGAGCTGTTTTTT. The chain links TRBV10-3 to TRBJ2-2, with TRBD2 identical over 12 bases. The V and J ends lost 2 bases and 0 bases, in that order; junction bases with no gene match: 4. Germline CDR1 reads ENHRY; CDR2 reads SYGVKD. This CDR3 comprises 18 residues.

The rearrangement uses TRBV5-1 and TRBJ1-3; 10 bases map to TRBD1. Germline CDR1 and CDR2: SGHRS and YFSETQ. The CDR3 has 16 residues. J lost 3 bases, V lost 6 bases, and 9 bases had no gene match. The CDR3 spells CASNPGQGVGGNTIYF. CDR3 coding DNA: TGCGCCAGCAACCCCGGACAGGGGGTGGGTGGAAACACCATATATTTT.

The chain carries TRBV6-5 and TRBJ2-7, with a weak D call TRBD1 (5 bases). The CDR3 spans 13 residues. The germline V gene encodes CDR1 MNHEY and CDR2 SVGAGI. The ends were cut back, 2 bases at V and 3 bases at J, with 8 bases in the middle. The DNA for the CDR3 is TGTGCCAGCAGTTACACAGGCAACTACGAGCAGTACTTC. Its translation: CASSYTGNYEQYF.

V and J are TRBV7-9 and TRBJ2-7; 10 bases line up with TRBD2. In germline, CDR1 is SEHNR, CDR2 FQNEAQ (reference sequence). CDR3 length equals 15 residues. Losses at the gene ends were 1 base for V and 7 bases for J; bases not matched to a gene: 7. CDR3 sequence: CASSLGTSGLGEQYF. The CDR3 DNA is TGTGCCAGCAGCTTAGGGACTAGCGGCCTCGGGGAGCAGTACTTC.

This rearrangement joins TRBV6-6 to TRBJ1-5; D not resolved. The CDR3 is 13 residues long. Trimming cost V 1 base and J 8 bases, with 9 bases left between them. Germline CDR1 MNHNY, CDR2 SVGAGI (reference sequence). The CDR3 coding sequence is TGTGCCAGCAGTTACTATTCCGGTGAGCCCCAGCATTTT. Translation: CASSYYSGEPQHF.

V usage is TRBV19 and J usage is TRBJ2-1; weak D call: TRBD2 (5 bases). Germline V gene lookup returns CDR1 LNHDA and CDR2 SQIVND (reference sequence). The length of the CDR3 is 13 residues. Deletions cut 1 base from V and 7 bases from J, with 8 bases between. CDR3 residues: CASSIVPGNEQFF. The CDR3 bases are TGTGCCAGTAGTATAGTGCCGGGGAATGAGCAGTTCTTC. The full variable domain, completed using reference TRBV19 and TRBJ2-1, is DGGITQSPKYLFRKEGQNVTLSCEQNLNHDAMYWYRQDPGQGLRLIYYSQIVNDFQKGDIAEGYSVSREKKESFPLTVTSAQKNPTAFYLCASSIVPGNEQFFGPGTRLTVL.

DNA of the CDR3: TGTGCCTGGAGTGTACTTGGGACTGATGGCTACACCTTC. Residues: CAWSVLGTDGYTF. V and J are TRBV30 and TRBJ1-2, with D perhaps TRBD1 (5 bases). There are 13 residues in the CDR3. The germline V gene has CDR1 GTSNPN and CDR2 SVGIG (reference sequence). With 0 bases removed from V and 6 bases from J, the gap between germline ends came to 11 bases.

The rearrangement uses TRBV19 and TRBJ1-2, with a possible D match to TRBD1 (5 bases). The CDR3 is 13 amino acids. V was cut by 10 bases and J by 0 bases, with 12 bases left in between. Germline assignment: CDR1 LNHDA and CDR2 SQIVND (reference sequence). CDR3 protein: CATAGKANYGYTF. CDR3 in DNA: TGTGCCACCGCAGGGAAAGCTAACTATGGCTACACCTTC.

V is TRBV5-1 and J is TRBJ1-3, with 8 nucleotides matching TRBD1. The length of the CDR3 is 15 residues. V gave up 1 base and J gave up 1 base; unmatched junction bases: 1. Germline lookup yields CDR1 SGHRS and CDR2 YFSETQ. The CDR3 loop reads CASSLQGASGNTIYF. The CDR3 coding sequence is TGCGCCAGCAGCTTGCAGGGGGCATCTGGAAACACCATATATTTT.

The chain links TRBV6-5 to TRBJ1-1; possible D gene TRBD1, 6 bases. The CDR3 has 14 amino acids. Deletions cut 7 bases from V and 10 bases from J, with 22 bases between. The germline gives CDR1 MNHEY, CDR2 SVGAGI. CDR3 in amino acids: CASTPGVGAVGAFF. Written as DNA, the CDR3 is TGTGCCAGCACTCCAGGGGTCGGGGCTGTAGGAGCTTTCTTT.

The chain joins TRBV7-6 to TRBJ1-2; D is possibly TRBD1 (5 bases). CDR1 and CDR2 from the germline V gene are SGHVS and FNYEAQ. The CDR3 is made up of 16 amino acids. The V end lost 1 base, the J end lost 5 bases, and 17 bases lay between the germline ends. The CDR3 protein is CASSLDGGSGGYGYTF. Here the CDR3 DNA reads TGTGCCAGCAGCTTAGACGGTGGCTCGGGGGGGTATGGCTACACCTTC.